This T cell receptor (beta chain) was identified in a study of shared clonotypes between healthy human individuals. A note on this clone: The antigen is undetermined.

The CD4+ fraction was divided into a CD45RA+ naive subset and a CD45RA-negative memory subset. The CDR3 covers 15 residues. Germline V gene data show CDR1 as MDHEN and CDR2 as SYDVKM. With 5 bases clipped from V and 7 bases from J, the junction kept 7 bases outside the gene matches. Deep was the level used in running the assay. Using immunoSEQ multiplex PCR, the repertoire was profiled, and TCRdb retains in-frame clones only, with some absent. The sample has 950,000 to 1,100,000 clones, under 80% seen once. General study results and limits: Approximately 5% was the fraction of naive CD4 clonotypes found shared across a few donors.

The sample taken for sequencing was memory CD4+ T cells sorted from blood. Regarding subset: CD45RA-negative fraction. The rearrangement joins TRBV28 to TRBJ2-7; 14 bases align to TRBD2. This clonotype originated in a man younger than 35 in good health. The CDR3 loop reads CASSQTSGGAREQYF. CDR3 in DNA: TGTGCCAGCAGTCAGACTAGCGGGGGGGCCCGGGAGCAGTACTTC. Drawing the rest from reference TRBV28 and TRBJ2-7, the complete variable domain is DVKVTQSSRYLVKRTGEKVFLECVQDMDHENMFWYRQDPGLGLRLIYFSYDVKMKEKGDIPEGYSVSREKKERFSLILESASTNQTSMYLCASSQTSGGAREQYFGPGTRLTVT.